A selection of T cell receptor beta chains follows, all from one sample in a study of CD4 T cells in relation to SARS-CoV-2 and coronaviruses. The protocol was immunoSEQ multiplex PCR, while the TCRdb copy is restricted to in-frame clones and leaves out a portion. The sample includes under 20,000 clones, about 70% seen only once; the top ten take approximately 30%. Their antigen targets remain unknown. The source material was CD4+ T cells from PBMCs, cultured in vitro. Source of these receptors: a human donor in good health. The CDR3 runs from the conserved cysteine through the conserved F or W. D genes are given only for firm matches. Where a row states a size, it is once, few, many or the class of an expanded clone; other rows omit it.

CDR3nt | CDR3aa | len | abundance | d_gene | j_gene | v_gene
TGTGCCAGTAGCCGGACACTCTATGGCTACACCTTC | CASSRTLYGYTF | 12 | NA | NA | TRBJ1-2 | TRBV19
TGCGCCAGCAGCTTGGGGGGGGCTGGCTATGGCTACACCTTC | CASSLGGAGYGYTF | 14 | few | NA | TRBJ1-2 | TRBV5-1
TGTGCCAGCAGTTACCTCCCCGGGGAGCTGTTTTTT | CASSYLPGELFF | 12 | NA | NA | TRBJ2-2 | TRBV6-5
TGTGCCAGCAGCTTGGTAGCGGGAGGGGGGACCGGGGAGCTGTTTTTT | CASSLVAGGGTGELFF | 16 | NA | TRBD2 | TRBJ2-2 | TRBV5-4
TGTGCCAGCAGACTTGACAGGGCCGTAGGTGGCTACACCTTC | CASRLDRAVGGYTF | 14 | once | TRBD1 | TRBJ1-2 | TRBV6-6
TGTGCCAGCAGTGACCAATGGGGGCAGTACACCTTC | CASSDQWGQYTF | 12 | NA | NA | TRBJ1-2 | TRBV2
TGTGCCAGCAGCTTATCTGGGACATCGAACACCGGGGAGCTGTTTTTT | CASSLSGTSNTGELFF | 16 | NA | NA | TRBJ2-2 | TRBV13
TGTGCCAGCAGCTTAGATGCAGGGTCGACTGAAGCTTTCTTT | CASSLDAGSTEAFF | 14 | NA | NA | TRBJ1-1 | TRBV7-9
TGTGCCAGCAGTGGCGTACAATACAATGAGCAGTTCTTC | CASSGVQYNEQFF | 13 | NA | NA | TRBJ2-1 | TRBV25-1
TGTGCCTGCCCCGAGTCGCTGAGTTGGAACACCGGGGAGCTGTTTTTT | CACPESLSWNTGELFF | 16 | once | NA | TRBJ2-2 | TRBV30
TGTGCCAGCAGCTCCCTAACTCGGACTAGCGGGAGGGGTACCGGGGAGCTGTTTTTT | CASSSLTRTSGRGTGELFF | 19 | NA | TRBD2 | TRBJ2-2 | TRBV7-9
TGTGCCAGCAGTTCCGCCGGGACTAGCGGGAGAGGCACGCAGTATTTT | CASSSAGTSGRGTQYF | 16 | NA | TRBD2 | TRBJ2-3 | TRBV6-5
TGTGCCAGCAGCCCCCGCGGGGCAGGGGGCGAAAAACTGTTTTTT | CASSPRGAGGEKLFF | 15 | NA | TRBD1 | TRBJ1-4 | TRBV9
TGTGCCTGGAGTCCCCAGCTGAACACTGAAGCTTTCTTT | CAWSPQLNTEAFF | 13 | NA | NA | TRBJ1-1 | TRBV30
TGTGCCAGCAGTTACAGTCAGAGCACAGGGATCTACGGGCAGTACTTC | CASSYSQSTGIYGQYF | 16 | NA | NA | TRBJ2-7 | TRBV6-6
TGCGCCAGCAGCCCGGCAGGGTTTTATGAGCAGTTCTTC | CASSPAGFYEQFF | 13 | NA | NA | TRBJ2-1 | TRBV5-1
TGTGCCAGCAAAACAGGGCGGGGGGGGAACACTGAAGCTTTCTTT | CASKTGRGGNTEAFF | 15 | NA | NA | TRBJ1-1 | TRBV6-6
TGTGCCAGCCGAGAGCAGGGGAGCAGTCAGCCCCAGCATTTT | CASREQGSSQPQHF | 14 | few | NA | TRBJ1-5 | TRBV6-5
TGCGCCAGCAGCCAAGGACTAGCGGGAGAGGGTGAGCAGTTCTTC | CASSQGLAGEGEQFF | 15 | NA | TRBD2 | TRBJ2-1 | TRBV4-1
TGTGCCAGTAGTATAGGGGGGGCGCACACTGAAGCTTTCTTT | CASSIGGAHTEAFF | 14 | few | NA | TRBJ1-1 | TRBV19
TGTGCCACGAACACCCAACAGGACACAGATACGCAGTATTTT | CATNTQQDTDTQYF | 14 | NA | NA | TRBJ2-3 | TRBV18
TGTGCCAGCTCACCATCGGACACGAGGGGCTACACCTTC | CASSPSDTRGYTF | 13 | NA | NA | TRBJ1-2 | TRBV18
TGTGCCAGCATCGGGTGGGCTAGCGGGAGTCCAGAGCAGTACTTC | CASIGWASGSPEQYF | 15 | NA | TRBD2 | TRBJ2-7 | TRBV7-9
TGTGCCAGCAGGGCCCCACAGGGGTCTGGAAACACCATATATTTT | CASRAPQGSGNTIYF | 15 | NA | TRBD1 | TRBJ1-3 | TRBV2
TGTGCCAGCAGTTCAGACAGGACCTATGGCTACACCTTC | CASSSDRTYGYTF | 13 | NA | NA | TRBJ1-2 | TRBV12-3/TRBV12-4
TGTGCCAGCAGTTTCCGGTACGAGCAGTACTTC | CASSFRYEQYF | 11 | NA | NA | TRBJ2-7 | TRBV12-3/TRBV12-4
TGTGCCAGCAGTTACGACAGGGCCAATTCACCCCTCCACTTT | CASSYDRANSPLHF | 14 | NA | TRBD1 | TRBJ1-6 | TRBV6-5
TGTGCCAGCAGCCAATCCGGGACAGCCGATCAGCCCCAGCATTTT | CASSQSGTADQPQHF | 15 | NA | TRBD1 | TRBJ1-5 | TRBV4-2
TGTGCCAGTAGTATCTTCGGGACTAGCGGGAGGACCAACGAGCAGTACTTC | CASSIFGTSGRTNEQYF | 17 | NA | TRBD2 | TRBJ2-7 | TRBV19
TGCGCCAGCATGAGGGACAGCTATGGCTACACCTTC | CASMRDSYGYTF | 12 | NA | TRBD1 | TRBJ1-2 | TRBV10-2
TGTGCCAGCAGTTTCCCAGGGTGGAAAAATCAGCCCCAGCATTTT | CASSFPGWKNQPQHF | 15 | few | NA | TRBJ1-5 | TRBV28
TGCGCCAGCAGCCAACAGTACACCGGGGAGCTGTTTTTT | CASSQQYTGELFF | 13 | NA | NA | TRBJ2-2 | TRBV4-1